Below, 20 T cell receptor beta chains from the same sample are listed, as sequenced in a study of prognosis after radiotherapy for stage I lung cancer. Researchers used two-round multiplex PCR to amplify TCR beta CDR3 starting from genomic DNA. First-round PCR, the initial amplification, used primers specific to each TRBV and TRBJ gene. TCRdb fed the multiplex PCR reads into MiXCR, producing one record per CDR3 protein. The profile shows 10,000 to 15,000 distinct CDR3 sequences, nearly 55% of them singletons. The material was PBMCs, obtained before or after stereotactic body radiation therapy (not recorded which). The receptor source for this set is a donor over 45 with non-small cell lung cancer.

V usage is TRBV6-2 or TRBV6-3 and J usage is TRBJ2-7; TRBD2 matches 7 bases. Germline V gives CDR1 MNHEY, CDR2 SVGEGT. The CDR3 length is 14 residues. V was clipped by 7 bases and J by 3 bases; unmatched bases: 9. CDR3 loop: CASIPGLTNYEQYF. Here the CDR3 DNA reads TGTGCCAGCATCCCGGGACTAACGAACTACGAGCAGTACTTC.

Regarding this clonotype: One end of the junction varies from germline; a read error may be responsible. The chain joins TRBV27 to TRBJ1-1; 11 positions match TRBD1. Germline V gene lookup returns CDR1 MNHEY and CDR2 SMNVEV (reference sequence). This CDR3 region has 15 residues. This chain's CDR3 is CASRGQGARDTESFF. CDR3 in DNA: TGTGCCAGCAGAGGACAGGGGGCGCGCGACACTGAATCTTTCTTT.

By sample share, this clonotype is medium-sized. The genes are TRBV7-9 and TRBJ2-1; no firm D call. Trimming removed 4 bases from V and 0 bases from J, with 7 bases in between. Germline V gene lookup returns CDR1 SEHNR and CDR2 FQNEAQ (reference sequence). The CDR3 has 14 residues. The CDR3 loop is CASSWDPSYNEQFF. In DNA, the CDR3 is TGTGCCAGCAGCTGGGATCCCTCCTACAATGAGCAGTTCTTC.

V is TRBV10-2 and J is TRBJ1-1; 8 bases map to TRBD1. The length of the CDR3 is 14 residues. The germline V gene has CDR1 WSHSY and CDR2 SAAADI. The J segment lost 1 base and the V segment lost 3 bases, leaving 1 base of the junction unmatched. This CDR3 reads CASSEGTGNTEAFF. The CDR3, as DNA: TGCGCCAGCAGTGAAGGGACAGGGAACACTGAAGCTTTCTTT.

CDR3 nucleotide sequence: TGTGCCAGCAGCCAAGATTGGTTCAGCCCCTATGGCTACACCTTC. This codes for CASSQDWFSPYGYTF. The V gene is TRBV3-1, the J gene TRBJ1-2; D remains ambiguous. Germline V gives CDR1 LGHDT, CDR2 YNNKEL (reference sequence). CDR3 length: 15 residues. Trimming shortened V by 0 bases and J by 4 bases, and 12 bases separated the two germline ends. The whole variable domain, filled in from reference TRBV3-1 and TRBJ1-2, reads DTAVSQTPKYLVTQMGNDKSIKCEQNLGHDTMYWYKQDSKKFLKIMFSYNNKELIINETVPNRFSPKSPDKAHLNLHINSLELGDSAVYFCASSQDWFSPYGYTFGSGTRLTVV.

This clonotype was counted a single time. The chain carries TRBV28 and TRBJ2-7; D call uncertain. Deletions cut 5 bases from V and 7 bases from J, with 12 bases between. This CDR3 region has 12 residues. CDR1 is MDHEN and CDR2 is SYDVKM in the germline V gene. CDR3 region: CASSPPWVEQYF. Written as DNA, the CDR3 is TGTGCCAGCAGTCCCCCCTGGGTTGAGCAGTACTTC. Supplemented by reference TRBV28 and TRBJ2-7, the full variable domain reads DVKVTQSSRYLVKRTGEKVFLECVQDMDHENMFWYRQDPGLGLRLIYFSYDVKMKEKGDIPEGYSVSREKKERFSLILESASTNQTSMYLCASSPPWVEQYFGPGTRLTVT.

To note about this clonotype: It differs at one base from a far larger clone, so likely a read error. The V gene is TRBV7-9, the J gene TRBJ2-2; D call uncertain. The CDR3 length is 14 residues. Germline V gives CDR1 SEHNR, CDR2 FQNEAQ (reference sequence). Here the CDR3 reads CASSWMQVTWELFF. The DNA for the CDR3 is TGTGCCAGCAGCTGGATGCAGGTCACCTGGGAGCTGTTTTTT.

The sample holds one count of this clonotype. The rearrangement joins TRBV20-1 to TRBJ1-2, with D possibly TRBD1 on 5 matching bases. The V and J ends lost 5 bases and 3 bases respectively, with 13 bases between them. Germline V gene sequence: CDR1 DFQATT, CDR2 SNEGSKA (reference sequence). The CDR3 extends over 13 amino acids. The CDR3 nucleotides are TGCAGTGCTCCCGAGCTGGGGGACTATGGCTACACCTTC. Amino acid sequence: CSAPELGDYGYTF.

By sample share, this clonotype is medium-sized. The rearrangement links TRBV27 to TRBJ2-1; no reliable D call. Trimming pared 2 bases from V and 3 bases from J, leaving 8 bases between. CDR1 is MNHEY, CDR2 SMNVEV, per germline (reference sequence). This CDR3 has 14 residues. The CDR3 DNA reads TGTGCCAGCAGTTTAGCACTTCACTACAATGAGCAGTTCTTC. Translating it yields CASSLALHYNEQFF.

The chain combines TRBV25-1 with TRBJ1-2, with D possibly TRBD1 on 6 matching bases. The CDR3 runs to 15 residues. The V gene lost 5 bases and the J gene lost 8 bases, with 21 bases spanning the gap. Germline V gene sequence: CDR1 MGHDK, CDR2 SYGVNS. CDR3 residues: CASSPQGGGNEGYTF. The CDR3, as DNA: TGTGCCAGCAGTCCCCAGGGAGGGGGGAATGAGGGCTACACCTTC.

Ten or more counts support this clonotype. CDR3 loop: CASSQDLGLAYEQFF. In nucleotides, the CDR3 is TGTGCCAGCAGCCAAGATTTGGGACTAGCTTATGAGCAGTTCTTC. This chain joins TRBV3-1 and TRBJ2-1; 9 nucleotides line up with TRBD2. Trimming removed 0 bases from V and 8 bases from J; junction bases left unmatched: 5. Germline CDR1 reads LGHDT; CDR2 reads YNNKEL (reference sequence). The CDR3 totals 15 residues.

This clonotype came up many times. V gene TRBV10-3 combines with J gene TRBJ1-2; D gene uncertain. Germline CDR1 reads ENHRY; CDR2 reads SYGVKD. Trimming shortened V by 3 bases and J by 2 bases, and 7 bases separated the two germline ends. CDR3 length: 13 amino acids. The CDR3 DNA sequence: TGTGCCATCAGTGACAGTACCAACTATGGCTACACCTTC. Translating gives CAISDSTNYGYTF.

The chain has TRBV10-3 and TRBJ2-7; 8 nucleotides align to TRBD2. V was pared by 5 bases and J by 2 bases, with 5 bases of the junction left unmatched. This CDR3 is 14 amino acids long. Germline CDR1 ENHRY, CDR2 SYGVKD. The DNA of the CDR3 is TGTGCCATCAGTTGTAGCGGGATACCCTACGAGCAGTACTTC. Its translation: CAISCSGIPYEQYF.

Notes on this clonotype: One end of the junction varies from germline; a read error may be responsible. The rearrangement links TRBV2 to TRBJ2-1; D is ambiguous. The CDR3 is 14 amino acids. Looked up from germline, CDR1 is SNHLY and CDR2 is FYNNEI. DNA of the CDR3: TGTGCCAGCATGGGTTTAGCAGGAAGCAATGAGCAGTCCTTC. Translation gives CASMGLAGSNEQSF.

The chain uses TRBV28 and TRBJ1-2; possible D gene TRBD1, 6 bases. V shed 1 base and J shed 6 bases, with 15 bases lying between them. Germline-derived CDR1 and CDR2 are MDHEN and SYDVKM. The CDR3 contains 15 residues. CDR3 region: CASSLSSWGQDGYTF. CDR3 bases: TGTGCCAGCAGTTTATCCTCCTGGGGGCAGGATGGCTACACCTTC.

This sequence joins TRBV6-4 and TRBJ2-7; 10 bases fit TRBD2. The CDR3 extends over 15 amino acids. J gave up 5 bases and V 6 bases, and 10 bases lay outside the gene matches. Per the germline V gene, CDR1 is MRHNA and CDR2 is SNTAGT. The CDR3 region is CASSVSLAGVDEQYF. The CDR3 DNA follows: TGTGCCAGCAGCGTCAGCCTAGCGGGAGTGGACGAGCAGTACTTC.

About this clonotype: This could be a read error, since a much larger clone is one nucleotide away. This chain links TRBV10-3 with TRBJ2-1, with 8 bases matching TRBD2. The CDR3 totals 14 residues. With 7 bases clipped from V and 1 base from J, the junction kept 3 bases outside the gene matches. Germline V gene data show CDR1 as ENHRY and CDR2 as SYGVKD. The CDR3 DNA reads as TGTGCCATCAATGCTAGCGGGTCCTACAATGAGCAGTTCTTC. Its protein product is CAINASGSYNEQFF.

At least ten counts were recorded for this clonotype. The CDR3 DNA sequence: TGTGCCAGCAGCTTGGGGGGTGGTGGATCCTACGAGCAGTACTTC. Amino acid sequence: CASSLGGGGSYEQYF. This chain connects TRBV5-5 to TRBJ2-7, with D uncertain. Per germline, CDR1 SGHKS and CDR2 YYEKEE (reference sequence). The CDR3 contains 15 residues. Trimming shortened V by 0 bases and J by 1 base, and 11 bases separated the two germline ends.

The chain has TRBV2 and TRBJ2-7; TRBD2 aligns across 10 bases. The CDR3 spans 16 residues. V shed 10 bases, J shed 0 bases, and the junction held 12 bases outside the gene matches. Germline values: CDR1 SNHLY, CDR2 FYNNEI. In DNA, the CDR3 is TGTGCCACCGCTCTTTGTGGACTAGCGGCCTCCTACGAGCAGTACTTC. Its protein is CATALCGLAASYEQYF.

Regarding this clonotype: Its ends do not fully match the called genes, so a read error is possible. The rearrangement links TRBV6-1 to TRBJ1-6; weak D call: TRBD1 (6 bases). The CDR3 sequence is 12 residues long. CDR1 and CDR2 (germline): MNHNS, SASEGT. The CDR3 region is CAIRESGQPRLF. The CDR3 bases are TGTGCCATCCGTGAATCTGGACAGCCCCGGCTCTTT.